The source of this T cell receptor beta chain is a study of T-cell memory formation after mild COVID-19. The CDR3 is made up of 14 amino acids. Trimming removed 4 bases from V and 8 bases from J, with 17 bases in between. This clonotype has a handful of counts. Its specificity is unknown. TCRalpha and TCRbeta libraries used 5'RACE with constant-segment primers and UMIs. TCRdb reprocessed the 5' RACE reads via MiXCR and lists one record per CDR3 protein. This table has roughly 620,000 distinct CDR3 sequences, roughly 18% appearing once. Notes on the study in general: Clones that contracted from day 15 to 85 had balanced CD4/CD8; later expanders were CD4+ biased.

This receptor was taken from an adult woman who had mild COVID-19 (a few samples of this study predate the infection). Cell type and time point are not known. Sample: PBMCs or a T cell subset sorted from them (not recorded which). The rearrangement links TRBV12-3 or TRBV12-4 to TRBJ1-1; possible D gene TRBD1, 5 bases. The CDR3 DNA follows: TGTGCCAGCAGTTACAGCTACTCTAAGGGGGAAGCTTTCTTT. Amino acid sequence: CASSYSYSKGEAFF.